This T cell receptor (beta chain) was identified in a study of blood T cell repertoires in COVID-19. Germline-derived CDR1 and CDR2 are MDHEN and SYDVKM. CDR3 length: 10 residues. The V and J ends lost 8 bases and 9 bases respectively, with 11 bases between them. Authors' methods: Using reference gene primer amplification, nucleated cell counts were estimated. Some clones are missing from TCRdb's copy, which holds only in-frame ones; the method was immunoSEQ multiplex PCR. The D gene and trimming were derived from the DNA, and the V and J assignments and clone size from that table. The table lists around 360,000 clones, more than 75% of them singletons, with 3% in the top ten. Participant-given clinical history determined each cohort assignment.

The specimen was PBMCs or T cells enriched from blood (not recorded which). The chain links TRBV28 to TRBJ2-7, with D maybe TRBD2 (5 bases). This receptor was taken from a young woman who had recovered from COVID-19. CDR3 sequence reads: CASSRVVQYF. CDR3 nucleotides: TGTGCCAGCTCGAGGGTGGTGCAGTACTTC.